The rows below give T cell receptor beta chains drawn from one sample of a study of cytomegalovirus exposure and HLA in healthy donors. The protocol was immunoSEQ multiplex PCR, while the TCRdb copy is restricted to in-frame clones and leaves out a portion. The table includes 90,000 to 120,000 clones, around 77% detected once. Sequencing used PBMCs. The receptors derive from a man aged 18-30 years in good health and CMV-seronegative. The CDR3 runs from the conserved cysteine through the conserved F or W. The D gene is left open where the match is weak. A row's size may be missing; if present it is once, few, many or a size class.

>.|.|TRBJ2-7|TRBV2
CASSGGPQSSYEQYF
TGTGCCAGCAGTGGGGGGCCACAAAGCTCCTACGAGCAGTACTTC
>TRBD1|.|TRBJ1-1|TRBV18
CASSPLPNRGNTEAFF
TGTGCCAGCTCACCGCTACCCAACAGGGGTAACACTGAAGCTTTCTTT
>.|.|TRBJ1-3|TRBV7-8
CASSLDRGGNTIYF
TGTGCCAGCAGCTTAGATCGAGGAGGAAACACCATATATTTT
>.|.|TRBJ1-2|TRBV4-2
CASSQDLDTTLGYTF
TGTGCCAGCAGCCAAGATCTGGACACCACTCTGGGCTACACCTTC
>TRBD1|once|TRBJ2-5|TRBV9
CASSVGADREETQYF
TGTGCCAGCAGCGTAGGGGCGGACAGGGAAGAGACCCAGTACTTC
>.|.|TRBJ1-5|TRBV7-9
CASSMGGPRGNQPQHF
TGTGCCAGCAGCATGGGAGGACCAAGGGGCAATCAGCCCCAGCATTTT
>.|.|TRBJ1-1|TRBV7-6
CASSPNPTGAGTEAFF
TGTGCCAGCAGCCCAAATCCAACAGGAGCGGGGACTGAAGCTTTCTTT
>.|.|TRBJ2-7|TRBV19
CAVRGAGDEQYF
TGTGCCGTCCGGGGGGCTGGGGACGAGCAGTACTTC
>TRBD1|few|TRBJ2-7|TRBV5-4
CASSLVGTGEEQYF
TGTGCCAGCAGCTTGGTTGGGACAGGGGAAGAGCAGTACTTC
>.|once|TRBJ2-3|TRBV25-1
CASSFRGSTDTQYF
TGTGCCAGCAGTTTCAGGGGAAGCACAGATACGCAGTATTTT
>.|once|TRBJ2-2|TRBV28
CASSSPGGGLARELFF
TGTGCCAGCAGTTCCCCAGGCGGGGGCCTCGCCCGGGAGCTGTTTTTT
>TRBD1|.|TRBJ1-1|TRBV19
CASSIRTGGTEAFF
TGTGCCAGTAGTATAAGGACAGGGGGCACTGAAGCTTTCTTT
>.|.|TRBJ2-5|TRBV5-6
CASSRTGIQETQYF
TGTGCCAGCAGCCGAACAGGGATCCAAGAGACCCAGTACTTC
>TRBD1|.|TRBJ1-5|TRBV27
CASSLWTGGSQPQHF
TGTGCCAGCAGTTTGTGGACAGGGGGGAGTCAGCCCCAGCATTTT
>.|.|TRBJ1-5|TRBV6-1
CASSLKIQQPQHF
TGTGCCAGCAGTTTAAAAATTCAGCAGCCCCAGCATTTT
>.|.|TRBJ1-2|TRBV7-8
CASSPSVNYGYTF
TGTGCCAGCAGCCCTTCGGTTAACTATGGCTACACCTTC